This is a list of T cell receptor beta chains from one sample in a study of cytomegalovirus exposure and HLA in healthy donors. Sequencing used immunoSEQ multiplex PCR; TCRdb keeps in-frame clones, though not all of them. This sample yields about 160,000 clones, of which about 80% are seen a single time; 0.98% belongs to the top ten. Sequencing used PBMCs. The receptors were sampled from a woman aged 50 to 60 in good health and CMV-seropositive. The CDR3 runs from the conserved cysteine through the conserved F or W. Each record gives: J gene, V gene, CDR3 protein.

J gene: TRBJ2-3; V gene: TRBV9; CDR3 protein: CASSSQLADTQYF
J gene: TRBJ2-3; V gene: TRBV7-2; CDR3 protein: CASRQRPTSTDTQYF
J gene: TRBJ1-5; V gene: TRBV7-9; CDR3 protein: CSSSPGQQPQHF
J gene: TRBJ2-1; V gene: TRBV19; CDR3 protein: CASSKGPASYNEQFF
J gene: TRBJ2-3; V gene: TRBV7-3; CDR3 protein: CASSLIVGTDTQYF
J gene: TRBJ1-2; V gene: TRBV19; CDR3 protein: CASSIASGTGLGYTF
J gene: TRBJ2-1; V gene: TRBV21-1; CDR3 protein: CASSKAIEGRGVVLQKYNEQFF
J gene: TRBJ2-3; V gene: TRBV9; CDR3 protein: CASTHGVSTDTQYF
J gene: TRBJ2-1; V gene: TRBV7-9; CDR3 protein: CASSWTGYNEQFF
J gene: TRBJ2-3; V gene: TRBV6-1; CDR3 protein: CASTGTTLYTDTQYF